This note documents a single T cell receptor beta chain sequence. This clone was recorded only once. What antigen it recognizes has not been identified. No qualities accompany the bases; no much larger clone lies one base away. This entry is derived from a study of T cell changes during pregnancy in multiple sclerosis (dated by TCRdb to about 2019). Describing the broader study: In women with multiple sclerosis, the researchers looked at how the T cell repertoire shifted as pregnancy progressed.

Libraries were prepared through the immunoSEQ multiplex PCR assay. Entries here come from immuneACCESS through TCRdb and include only in-frame sequences with V and J called. Some clones fail to appear in such tables; in the studies checked, an unresolved V gene covers under half of the shortfall, and the cause of the remainder is unknown. The sample contains 9,500 to 15,000 clones, approximately 86% of them found a single time. The biggest ten clones account for roughly 14% of the sample. The CDR3 contains 16 residues, cysteine and phenylalanine counted. This entry keeps only the CDR3 DNA: 48 bases, framed from base 1. Based on the germline V gene (reference sequence), the CDR1 and CDR2 sequences are PRHDT and FYEKMQ. V has 5 bases trimmed and J has 4 bases trimmed; junction bases matching no gene number 13.

The chain is assembled from TRBV13 and TRBJ1-2, with 7 bases aligning to TRBD1. Specimen: CD8+ T cells from peripheral blood mononuclear cells, collected in the second trimester of pregnancy. The clonotype comes from a female donor in good health, enrolled as a control in a pregnancy study. The DNA sequence is as follows: TGTGCCAGCAGCCCAGGACAGGATATCCCTCTCTATGGCTACACCTTC. Its product reads: CASSPGQDIPLYGYTF. The reference TRBV13 and TRBJ1-2 proteins fill in what lies around the CDR3, so the full variable domain reads AAGVIQSPRHLIKEKRETATLKCYPIPRHDTVYWYQQGPGQDPQFLISFYEKMQSDKGSIPDRFSAQQFSDYHSELNMSSLELGDSALYFCASSPGQDIPLYGYTFGSGTRLTVV.